Sequencing of this T cell receptor beta chain was carried out in a study of blood T cell repertoires in COVID-19. The repertoire was sequenced with immunoSEQ multiplex PCR; TCRdb's copy has only in-frame clones and lacks some. The repertoire includes about 97,000 clones, approximately 86% of them detected once, and 2.5% to 3.5% sits in the top ten. Germline V CDR1 and CDR2: LGHDT, YNNKEL (reference sequence). V lost 1 base, J lost 3 bases, and 3 bases stayed unmatched. The CDR3 is 15 amino acids. This TCR came from a man between 45 and 60 years old with active or convalescent COVID-19. The V gene is TRBV3-1 (or the pseudogene TRBV3-2), the J gene TRBJ1-2; 9 bases match TRBD1. Sequenced: peripheral blood. The CDR3 loop reads CASSQGDRAHYGYTF. The CDR3, as DNA: TGTGCCAGCAGCCAAGGGGACAGGGCCCACTATGGCTACACCTTC.